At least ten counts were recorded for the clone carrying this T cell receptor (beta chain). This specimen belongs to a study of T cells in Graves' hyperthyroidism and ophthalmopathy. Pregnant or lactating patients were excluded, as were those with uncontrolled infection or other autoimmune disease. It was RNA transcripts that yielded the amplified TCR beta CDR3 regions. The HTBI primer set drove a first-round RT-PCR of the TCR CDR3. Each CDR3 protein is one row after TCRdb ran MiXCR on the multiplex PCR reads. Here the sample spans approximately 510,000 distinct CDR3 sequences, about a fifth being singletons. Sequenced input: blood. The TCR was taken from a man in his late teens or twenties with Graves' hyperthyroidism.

The CDR3 coding sequence is TGTGCCAGCAGTTACTCGGGAGGGCCCAATCAGCCCCAGCATTTT. The encoded protein is CASSYSGGPNQPQHF. This rearrangement joins TRBV6-5 to TRBJ1-5; D not certain. Germline V CDR1 and CDR2: MNHEY, SVGAGI. Trimming removed 0 bases at V and 3 bases at J, with 9 bases between. CDR3 length: 15 residues.